This entry concerns a single TCR beta chain. There are 15 residues in the CDR3. CDR1 and CDR2 (germline): MDHEN, SYDVKM. V gave up 8 bases and J gave up 5 bases, with 21 bases separating them. These data belong to a study of human T cells and chemical hapten exposure. Sample time point: patch test 2, 6 weeks after DPC sensitization. Specified treatment: therapeutic diphenylcyclopropenone sensitization with weekly scalp DPC. Via MiXCR, TCRdb re-called the RACE reads, giving one row per CDR3 protein. The sample comprises approximately 120,000 distinct CDR3 sequences, roughly a tenth of which are singletons, and 3.1% rests with the top ten.

The material sequenced was whole blood, taken in connection with sensitization to the hapten diphenylcyclopropenone (DPC). The TCR comes from a woman aged 35 to 49 with alopecia areata. Some clones in this sample may be carry-over from other donors' samples. The rearrangement joins TRBV28 to TRBJ1-1; D gene uncertain. The CDR3 DNA reads TGTGCCAGCTCTCCGAGTTACAAGGGAGGGACTGAAGCTTTCTTT. This codes for CASSPSYKGGTEAFF. The entire variable domain, with the rest obtained from reference TRBV28 and TRBJ1-1, is as follows: DVKVTQSSRYLVKRTGEKVFLECVQDMDHENMFWYRQDPGLGLRLIYFSYDVKMKEKGDIPEGYSVSREKKERFSLILESASTNQTSMYLCASSPSYKGGTEAFFGQGTRLTVV.